This TCR beta chain was obtained from a study of T cell changes during pregnancy in multiple sclerosis. Profiling relied on immunoSEQ multiplex PCR, and the TCRdb table lists in-frame clones only, not all of them. The data show over 50,000 clones, 92% seen once. This CDR3 has 15 amino acids. The ends lost 5 bases at V and 4 bases at J; junction bases unmatched: 6. Germline V gene sequence: CDR1 SGHTA, CDR2 FQGNSA. This specimen was CD4+ T cells from peripheral blood mononuclear cells, taken after pregnancy. The gene calls are TRBV7-2 and TRBJ2-2, with TRBD1 identical over 8 bases. This receptor was obtained from a female donor with multiple sclerosis, enrolled in a pregnancy study. The CDR3: CASSPWTGTTGELFF. CDR3 coding DNA: TGTGCCAGCAGCCCGTGGACAGGGACCACCGGGGAGCTGTTTTTT. Supplemented by reference TRBV7-2 and TRBJ2-2, the full variable domain reads GAGVSQSPSNKVTEKGKDVELRCDPISGHTALYWYRQSLGQGLEFLIYFQGNSAPDKSGLPSDRFSAERTGGSVSTLTIQRTQQEDSAVYLCASSPWTGTTGELFFGEGSRLTVL.